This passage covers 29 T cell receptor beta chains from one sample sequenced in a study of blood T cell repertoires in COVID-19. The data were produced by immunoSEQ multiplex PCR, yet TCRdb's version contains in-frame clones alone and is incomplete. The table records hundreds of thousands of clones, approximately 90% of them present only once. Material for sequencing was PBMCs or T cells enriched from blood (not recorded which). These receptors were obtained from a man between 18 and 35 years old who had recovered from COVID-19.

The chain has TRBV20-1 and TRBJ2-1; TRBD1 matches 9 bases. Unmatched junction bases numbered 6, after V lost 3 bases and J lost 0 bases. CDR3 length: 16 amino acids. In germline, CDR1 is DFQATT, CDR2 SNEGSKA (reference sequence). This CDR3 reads CSASPGTGSSYNEQFF. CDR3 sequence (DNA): TGCAGTGCTAGTCCCGGGACAGGGAGCTCCTACAATGAGCAGTTCTTC.

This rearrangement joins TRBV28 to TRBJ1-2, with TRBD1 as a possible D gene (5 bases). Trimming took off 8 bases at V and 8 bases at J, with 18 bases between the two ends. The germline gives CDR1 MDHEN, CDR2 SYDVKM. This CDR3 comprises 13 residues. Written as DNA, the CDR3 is TGTGCCAGCCGGACATACTTTTCTGAAGGCTACACCTTC. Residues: CASRTYFSEGYTF.

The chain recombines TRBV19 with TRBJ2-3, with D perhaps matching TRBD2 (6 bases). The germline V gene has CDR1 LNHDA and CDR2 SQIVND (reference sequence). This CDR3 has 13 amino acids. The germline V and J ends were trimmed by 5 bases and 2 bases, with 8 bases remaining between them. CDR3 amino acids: CASSGTFTDTQYF. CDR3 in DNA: TGTGCCAGTAGTGGGACTTTCACAGATACGCAGTATTTT.

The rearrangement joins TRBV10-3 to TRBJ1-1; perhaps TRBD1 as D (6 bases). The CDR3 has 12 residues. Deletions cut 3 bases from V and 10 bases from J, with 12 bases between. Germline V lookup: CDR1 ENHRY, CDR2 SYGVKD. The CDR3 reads CAISEQGVAAFF. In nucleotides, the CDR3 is TGTGCCATCAGTGAACAGGGCGTCGCAGCTTTCTTT.

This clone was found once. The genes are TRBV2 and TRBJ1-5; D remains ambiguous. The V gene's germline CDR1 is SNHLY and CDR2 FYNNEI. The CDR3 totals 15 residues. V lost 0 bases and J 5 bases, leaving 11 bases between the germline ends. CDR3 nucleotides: TGTGCCAGCAGTGAAGCGCTAAGAGGTTATCAGCCCCAGCATTTT. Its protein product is CASSEALRGYQPQHF.

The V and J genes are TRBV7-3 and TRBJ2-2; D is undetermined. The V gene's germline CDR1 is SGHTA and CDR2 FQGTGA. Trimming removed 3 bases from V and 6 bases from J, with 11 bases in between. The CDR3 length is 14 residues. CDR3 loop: CASSFEAYPGELFF. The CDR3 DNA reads TGTGCCAGCAGCTTCGAGGCTTACCCCGGGGAGCTGTTTTTT.

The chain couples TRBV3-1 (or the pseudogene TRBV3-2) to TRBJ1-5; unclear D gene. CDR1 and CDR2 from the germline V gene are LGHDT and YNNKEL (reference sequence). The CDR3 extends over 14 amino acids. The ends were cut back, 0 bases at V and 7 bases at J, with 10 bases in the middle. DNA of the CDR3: TGTGCCAGCAGCCAAGATCTTAATTCGCAGCCCCAGCATTTT. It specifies CASSQDLNSQPQHF.

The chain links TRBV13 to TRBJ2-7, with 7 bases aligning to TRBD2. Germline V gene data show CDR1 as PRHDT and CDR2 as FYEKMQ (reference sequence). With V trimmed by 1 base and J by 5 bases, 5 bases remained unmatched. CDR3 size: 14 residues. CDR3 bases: TGTGCCAGCAGCTTAGTAGCGGGCGAGGACGAGCAGTACTTC. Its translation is CASSLVAGEDEQYF. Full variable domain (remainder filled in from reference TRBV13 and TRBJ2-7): AAGVIQSPRHLIKEKRETATLKCYPIPRHDTVYWYQQGPGQDPQFLISFYEKMQSDKGSIPDRFSAQQFSDYHSELNMSSLELGDSALYFCASSLVAGEDEQYFGPGTRLTVT.

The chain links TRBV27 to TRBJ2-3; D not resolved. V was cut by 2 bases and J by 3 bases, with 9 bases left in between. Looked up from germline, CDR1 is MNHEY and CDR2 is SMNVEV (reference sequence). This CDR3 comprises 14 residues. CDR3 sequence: CASSLRARTDTQYF. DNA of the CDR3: TGTGCCAGCAGTTTAAGAGCACGGACAGATACGCAGTATTTT.

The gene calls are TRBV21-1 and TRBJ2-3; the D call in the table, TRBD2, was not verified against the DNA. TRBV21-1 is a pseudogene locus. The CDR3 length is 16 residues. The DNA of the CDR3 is TGTGCCAGCAGCAAAATTAACCGGACTATCACAGATACGCAGTATTTT. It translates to CASSKINRTITDTQYF.

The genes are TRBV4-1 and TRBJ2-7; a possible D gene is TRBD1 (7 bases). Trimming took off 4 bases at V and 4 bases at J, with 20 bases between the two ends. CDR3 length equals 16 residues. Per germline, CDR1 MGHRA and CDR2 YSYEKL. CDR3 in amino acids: CASSRSGGTAVYEQYF. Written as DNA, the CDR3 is TGCGCCAGCAGCCGGAGTGGGGGGACAGCAGTTTACGAGCAGTACTTC.

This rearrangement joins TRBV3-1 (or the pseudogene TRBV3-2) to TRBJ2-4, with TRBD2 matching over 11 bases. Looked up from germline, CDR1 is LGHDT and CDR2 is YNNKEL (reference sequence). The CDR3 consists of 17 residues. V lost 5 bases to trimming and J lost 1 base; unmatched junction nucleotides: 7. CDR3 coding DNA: TGTGCCAGCAGCGTGACGACTAGCGGGGTCGCCAAAAACATTCAGTACTTC. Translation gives CASSVTTSGVAKNIQYF.

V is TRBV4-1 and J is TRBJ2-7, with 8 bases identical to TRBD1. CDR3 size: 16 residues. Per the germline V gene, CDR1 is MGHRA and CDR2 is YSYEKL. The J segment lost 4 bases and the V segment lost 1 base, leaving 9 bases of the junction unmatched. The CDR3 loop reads CASSQAPGQAVYEQYF. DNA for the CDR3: TGCGCCAGCAGCCAAGCCCCGGGACAGGCGGTATACGAGCAGTACTTC.

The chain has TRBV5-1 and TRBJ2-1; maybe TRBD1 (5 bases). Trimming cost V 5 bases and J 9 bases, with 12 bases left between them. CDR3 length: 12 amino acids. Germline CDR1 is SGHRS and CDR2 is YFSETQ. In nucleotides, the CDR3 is TGCGCCAGCAGGCATGACAGTGGTGAGCAGTTCTTC. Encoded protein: CASRHDSGEQFF.

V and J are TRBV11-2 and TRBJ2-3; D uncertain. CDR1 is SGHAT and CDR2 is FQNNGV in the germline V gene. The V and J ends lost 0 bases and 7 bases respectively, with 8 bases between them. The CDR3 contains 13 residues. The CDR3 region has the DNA TGTGCCAGCAGCTTAGATCGGTCCCATACGCAGTATTTT. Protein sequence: CASSLDRSHTQYF. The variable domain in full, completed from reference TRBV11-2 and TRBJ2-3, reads EAGVAQSPRYKIIEKRQSVAFWCNPISGHATLYWYQQILGQGPKLLIQFQNNGVVDDSQLPKDRFSAERLKGVDSTLKIQPAKLEDSAVYLCASSLDRSHTQYFGPGTRLTVL.

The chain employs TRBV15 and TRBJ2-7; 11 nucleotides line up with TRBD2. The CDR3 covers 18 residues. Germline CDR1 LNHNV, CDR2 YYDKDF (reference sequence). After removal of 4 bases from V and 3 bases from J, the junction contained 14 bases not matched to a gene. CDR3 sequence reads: CATSNGLAGLTGVYEQYF. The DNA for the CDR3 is TGTGCCACCAGCAACGGACTAGCGGGCCTAACTGGGGTCTACGAGCAGTACTTC.

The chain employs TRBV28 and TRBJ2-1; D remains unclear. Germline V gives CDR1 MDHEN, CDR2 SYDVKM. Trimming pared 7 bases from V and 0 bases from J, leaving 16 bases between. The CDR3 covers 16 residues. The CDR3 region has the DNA TGTGCCAGCAACCTGTACAGTGGAAGCTCCTACAATGAGCAGTTCTTC. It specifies CASNLYSGSSYNEQFF.

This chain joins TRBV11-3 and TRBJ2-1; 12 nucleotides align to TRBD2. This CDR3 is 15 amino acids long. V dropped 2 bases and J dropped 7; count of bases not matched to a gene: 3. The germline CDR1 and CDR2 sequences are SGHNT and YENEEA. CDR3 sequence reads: CASSLLAGGVNEQFF. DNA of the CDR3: TGTGCCAGCAGCTTACTAGCGGGAGGGGTAAATGAGCAGTTCTTC.

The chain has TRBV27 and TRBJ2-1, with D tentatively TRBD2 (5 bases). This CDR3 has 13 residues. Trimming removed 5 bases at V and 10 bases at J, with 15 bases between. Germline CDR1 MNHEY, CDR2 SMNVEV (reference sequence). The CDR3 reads CASSPADAWEQFF. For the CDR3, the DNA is TGTGCCAGCAGTCCAGCGGACGCGTGGGAGCAGTTCTTC.

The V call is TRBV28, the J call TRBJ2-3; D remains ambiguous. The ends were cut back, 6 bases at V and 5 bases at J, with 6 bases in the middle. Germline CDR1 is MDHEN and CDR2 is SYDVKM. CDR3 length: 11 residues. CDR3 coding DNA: TGTGCCAGCAGCTCCGGAGATACGCAGTATTTT. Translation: CASSSGDTQYF. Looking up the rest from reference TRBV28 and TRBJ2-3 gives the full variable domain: DVKVTQSSRYLVKRTGEKVFLECVQDMDHENMFWYRQDPGLGLRLIYFSYDVKMKEKGDIPEGYSVSREKKERFSLILESASTNQTSMYLCASSSGDTQYFGPGTRLTVL.

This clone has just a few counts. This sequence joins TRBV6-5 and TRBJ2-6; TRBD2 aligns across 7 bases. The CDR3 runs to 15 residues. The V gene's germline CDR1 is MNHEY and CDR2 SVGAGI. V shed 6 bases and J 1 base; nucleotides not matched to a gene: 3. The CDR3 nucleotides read TGTGCCAGCAGCCAGGGAGGGTCTGGGGCCAACGTCCTGACTTTC. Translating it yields CASSQGGSGANVLTF.

DNA for the CDR3: TGTGCCAGCAGCTCATGGGACAGCCGCAATCAGCCCCAGCATTTT. Translating gives CASSSWDSRNQPQHF. The chain is built from TRBV5-8 and TRBJ1-5, with 7 positions matching TRBD1. This CDR3 comprises 15 residues. The V segment lost 3 bases and the J segment 2 bases; nucleotides outside the gene matches: 5. CDR1 and CDR2 from the germline V gene are SGHTS and YDEGEE.

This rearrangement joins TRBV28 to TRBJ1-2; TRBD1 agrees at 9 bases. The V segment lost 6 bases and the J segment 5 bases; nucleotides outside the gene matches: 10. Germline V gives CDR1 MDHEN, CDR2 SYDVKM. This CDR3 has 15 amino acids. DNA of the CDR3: TGTGCCAGCAGCCAGGGGACAGGGAGCTCTTATGGCTACACCTTC. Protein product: CASSQGTGSSYGYTF.

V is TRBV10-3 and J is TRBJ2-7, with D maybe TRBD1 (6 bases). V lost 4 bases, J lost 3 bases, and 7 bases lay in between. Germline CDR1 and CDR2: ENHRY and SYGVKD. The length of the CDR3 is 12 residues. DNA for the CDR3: TGTGCCATCAGTGGGACAGACTACGAGCAGTACTTC. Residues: CAISGTDYEQYF.

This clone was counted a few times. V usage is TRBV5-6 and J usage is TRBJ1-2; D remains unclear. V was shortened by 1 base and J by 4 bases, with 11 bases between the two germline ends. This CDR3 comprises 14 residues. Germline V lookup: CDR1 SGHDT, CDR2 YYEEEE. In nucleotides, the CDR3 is TGTGCCAGCAGCTTGAGGCAGGAACTCTATGGCTACACCTTC. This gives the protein CASSLRQELYGYTF. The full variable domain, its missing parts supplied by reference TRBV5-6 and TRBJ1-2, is DAGVTQSPTHLIKTRGQQVTLRCSPKSGHDTVSWYQQALGQGPQFIFQYYEEEERQRGNFPDRFSGHQFPNYSSELNVNALLLGDSALYLCASSLRQELYGYTFGSGTRLTVV.

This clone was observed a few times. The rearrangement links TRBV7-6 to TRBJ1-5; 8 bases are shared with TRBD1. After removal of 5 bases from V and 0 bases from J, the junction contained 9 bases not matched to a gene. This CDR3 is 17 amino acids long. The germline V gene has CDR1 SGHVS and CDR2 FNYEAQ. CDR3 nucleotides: TGTGCCAGCAGCCCCGGACAGGGTGAAATTAGCAATCAGCCCCAGCATTTT. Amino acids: CASSPGQGEISNQPQHF.

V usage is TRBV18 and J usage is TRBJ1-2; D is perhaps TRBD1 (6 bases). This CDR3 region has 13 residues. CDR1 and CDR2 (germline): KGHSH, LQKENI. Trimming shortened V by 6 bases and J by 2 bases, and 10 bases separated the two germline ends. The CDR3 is CASSDGQNYGYTF. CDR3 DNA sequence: TGTGCCAGCTCCGACGGACAGAACTATGGCTACACCTTC.

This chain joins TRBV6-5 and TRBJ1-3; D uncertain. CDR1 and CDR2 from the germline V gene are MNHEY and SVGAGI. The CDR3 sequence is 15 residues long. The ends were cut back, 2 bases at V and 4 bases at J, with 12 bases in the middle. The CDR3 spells CASSYRQASGNTIYF. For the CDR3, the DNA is TGTGCCAGCAGTTACAGGCAGGCATCAGGAAACACCATATATTTT.

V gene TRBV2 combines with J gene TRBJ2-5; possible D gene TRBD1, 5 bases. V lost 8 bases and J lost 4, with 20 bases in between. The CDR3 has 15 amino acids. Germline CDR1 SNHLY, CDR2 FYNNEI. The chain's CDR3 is CASGRENRFRETQYF. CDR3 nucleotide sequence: TGTGCCAGCGGAAGAGAAAACAGGTTTCGAGAGACCCAGTACTTC.